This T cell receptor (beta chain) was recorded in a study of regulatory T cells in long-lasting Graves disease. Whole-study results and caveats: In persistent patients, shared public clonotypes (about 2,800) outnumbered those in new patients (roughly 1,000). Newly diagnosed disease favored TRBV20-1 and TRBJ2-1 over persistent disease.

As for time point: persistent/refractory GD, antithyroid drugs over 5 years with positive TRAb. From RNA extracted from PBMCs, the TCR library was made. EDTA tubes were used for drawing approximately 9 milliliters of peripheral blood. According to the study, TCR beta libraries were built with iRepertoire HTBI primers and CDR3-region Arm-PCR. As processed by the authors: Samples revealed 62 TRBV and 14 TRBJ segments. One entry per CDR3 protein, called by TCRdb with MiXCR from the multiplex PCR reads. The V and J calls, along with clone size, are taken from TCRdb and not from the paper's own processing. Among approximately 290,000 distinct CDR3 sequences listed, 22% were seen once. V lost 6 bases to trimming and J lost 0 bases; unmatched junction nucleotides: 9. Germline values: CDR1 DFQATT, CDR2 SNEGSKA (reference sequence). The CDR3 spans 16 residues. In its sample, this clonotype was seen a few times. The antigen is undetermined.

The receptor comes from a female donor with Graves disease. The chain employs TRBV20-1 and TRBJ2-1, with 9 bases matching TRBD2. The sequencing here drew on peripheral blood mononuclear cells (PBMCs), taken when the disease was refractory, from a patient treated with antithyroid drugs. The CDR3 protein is CSAIAGGLASYNEQFF. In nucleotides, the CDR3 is TGCAGTGCGATTGCAGGGGGACTAGCCTCCTACAATGAGCAGTTCTTC.